Listed below are T cell receptor beta chains from one sample, sequenced in a study of metastatic and nonmetastatic thyroid tumors. TCRdb ran MiXCR on the PCR reads. The sample lists about 24,000 clones, under 25% occurring once. Sequenced sample: blood. Receptors were obtained from a male donor with papillary thyroid cancer or a benign thyroid nodule (not recorded which). Some clones in this sample may be carry-over from other donors' samples. CDR3s include the opening cysteine and the closing phenylalanine or tryptophan. Fields, in order: V gene, J gene, CDR3 protein.

V: TRBV19
J: TRBJ1-6
CDR3: CASRRDSGSLAYNSPLHF

V: TRBV5-6
J: TRBJ2-1
CDR3: CASSFGDRAYNEQFF

V: TRBV5-1
J: TRBJ1-4
CDR3: CASSLEGQFNEKLFF

V: TRBV14
J: TRBJ1-2
CDR3: CAIKIDRFEANYGYTF

V: TRBV6-1
J: TRBJ1-2
CDR3: CASSEGPSVNYGYTF

V: TRBV20-1
J: TRBJ2-3
CDR3: CSARGTSGRAGTDTQYF

V: TRBV6-1
J: TRBJ1-4
CDR3: CASSNLPTDLNEKLFF

V: TRBV7-6
J: TRBJ2-7
CDR3: CASSLKSGYYEQYF

V: TRBV2
J: TRBJ2-3
CDR3: CASRFPLGGITDTQYF

V: TRBV12-3/TRBV12-4
J: TRBJ2-1
CDR3: CASSWYSEQFF

V: TRBV5-1
J: TRBJ2-7
CDR3: CASSFDAYEQYF

V: TRBV2
J: TRBJ2-2
CDR3: CASSLMVGTGELFF

V: TRBV9
J: TRBJ2-2
CDR3: CASSSQSKAGELFF

V: TRBV11-2
J: TRBJ2-3
CDR3: CASTLTLTGGSADTQYF

V: TRBV4-1
J: TRBJ2-1
CDR3: CASSQDRWGSYEQFF

V: TRBV6-2/TRBV6-3
J: TRBJ1-5
CDR3: CASSFITGGQPQHF

V: TRBV6-2/TRBV6-3
J: TRBJ2-1
CDR3: CASSYGAVSYNEQFF

V: TRBV27
J: TRBJ1-1
CDR3: CASSLRVSSMNVEAFF

V: TRBV2
J: TRBJ1-6
CDR3: CASSRDGYNSPLHF

V: TRBV28
J: TRBJ1-2
CDR3: CASSNPSYGYTF

V: TRBV30
J: TRBJ2-3
CDR3: CAWSGVVAMGDTQYF

V: TRBV11-2
J: TRBJ1-1
CDR3: CASTHGQGWDTEAFF

V: TRBV27
J: TRBJ1-1
CDR3: CASSFDREVNTEAFF

V: TRBV10-2
J: TRBJ1-2
CDR3: CASSESFSGLYDYTF

V: TRBV2
J: TRBJ2-1
CDR3: CASSEGCRGGGSVYNEHFF

V: TRBV7-2
J: TRBJ2-1
CDR3: CASSLWNYREQFF

V: TRBV20-1
J: TRBJ1-1
CDR3: CSARVGNQDTEAFF

V: TRBV5-1
J: TRBJ2-3
CDR3: CSSSLPRTGATTDTQYF

V: TRBV3-1
J: TRBJ1-1
CDR3: CASSPMGTGRTEAFF

V: TRBV12-3/TRBV12-4
J: TRBJ1-1
CDR3: CASSPFPGRKGQKAFF

V: TRBV3-1
J: TRBJ1-1
CDR3: CASSHRRGGNTEAFF